The 23 T cell receptor beta chains reported below all come from one sample, sequenced in a study of blood T cell repertoires in COVID-19. Generated by immunoSEQ multiplex PCR, the TCRdb table keeps only in-frame clones and is missing some. The repertoire holds 150,000 or so clones, with about 92% as singletons. Sequencing input: peripheral blood. The receptors stem from a man aged 55 to 69 with active or convalescent COVID-19.

V is TRBV6-6 and J is TRBJ1-2; 8 bases match TRBD1. J lost 7 bases, V lost 4 bases, and 5 bases had no gene match. The CDR3 length is 13 residues. CDR1 is MNHNY, CDR2 SVGAGI, per germline (reference sequence). The CDR3 nucleotides are TGTGCCAGCAGTTCGACAGGGGACGCTGGCTACACCTTC. This codes for CASSSTGDAGYTF.

The V gene is TRBV18, the J gene TRBJ1-1; TRBD1 matches 9 bases. The V gene end was trimmed by 7 bases and the J gene end by 10 bases; junction bases not matched to a gene: 10. Germline CDR1 is KGHSH and CDR2 is LQKENI. The CDR3 is 13 residues long. CDR3 in amino acids: CASYSGQGVGAFF. CDR3 DNA sequence: TGTGCCAGCTACTCGGGACAGGGAGTCGGAGCTTTCTTT.

This clone was detected once. The gene calls are TRBV20-1 and TRBJ2-3, with 7 bases fitting TRBD2. The length of the CDR3 is 15 residues. Trimming took 3 bases from V and 4 from J; bases not matched to a gene: 10. Germline CDR1 is DFQATT and CDR2 is SNEGSKA (reference sequence). CDR3 protein: CSASRTSGTADTQYF. CDR3 nucleotides: TGCAGTGCTAGTAGGACTAGTGGTACCGCAGATACGCAGTATTTT.

The rearrangement uses TRBV7-2 and TRBJ1-2; D call uncertain. V was clipped by 0 bases and J by 2 bases, with 10 bases between them. CDR1 and CDR2 from the germline V gene are SGHTA and FQGNSA. The CDR3 totals 15 residues. The CDR3 nucleotides are TGTGCCAGCAGCTTAGCGCTTGGGGAGAACTATGGCTACACCTTC. Translation: CASSLALGENYGYTF. Filled out from reference TRBV7-2 and TRBJ1-2, the complete variable domain reads GAGVSQSPSNKVTEKGKDVELRCDPISGHTALYWYRQSLGQGLEFLIYFQGNSAPDKSGLPSDRFSAERTGGSVSTLTIQRTQQEDSAVYLCASSLALGENYGYTFGSGTRLTVV.

This chain links TRBV7-2 with TRBJ1-5; D remains unclear. In germline, CDR1 is SGHTA, CDR2 FQGNSA. Trimming removed 1 base from V and 6 bases from J, with 13 bases in between. The CDR3 is 15 residues long. The CDR3 DNA is TGTGCCAGCAGCTTAGAGGGTCGCGGGAGTCAGCCCCAGCATTTT. Its translation is CASSLEGRGSQPQHF.

The rearrangement joins TRBV7-8 to TRBJ2-2; TRBD1 might be the D (6 bases). Germline values: CDR1 SGHVS, CDR2 FQNEAQ. V was clipped by 5 bases and J by 6 bases, with 13 bases between them. This CDR3 comprises 14 residues. The CDR3 sequence is CASSLNRVAGELFF. CDR3 in DNA: TGTGCCAGCAGCCTGAACAGGGTAGCCGGGGAGCTGTTTTTT. The full variable domain, rest sourced from reference TRBV7-8 and TRBJ2-2, is GAGVSQSPRYKVAKRGQDVALRCDPISGHVSLFWYQQALGQGPEFLTYFQNEAQLDKSGLPSDRFFAERPEGSVSTLKIQRTQQEDSAVYLCASSLNRVAGELFFGEGSRLTVL.

V usage is TRBV30 and J usage is TRBJ2-5; D is perhaps TRBD2 (5 bases). The CDR3 has 13 amino acids. V shed 4 bases and J shed 5 bases, with 14 bases lying between them. Germline V gene sequence: CDR1 GTSNPN, CDR2 SVGIG (reference sequence). The CDR3 sequence is CAWTSGVVETQYF. In DNA, the CDR3 is TGTGCCTGGACTTCCGGGGTCGTGGAGACCCAGTACTTC. The variable domain in full, with the rest retrieved from reference TRBV30 and TRBJ2-5, is SQTIHQWPATLVQPVGSPLSLECTVEGTSNPNLYWYRQAAGRGLQLLFYSVGIGQISSEVPQNLSASRPQDRQFILSSKKLLLSDSGFYLCAWTSGVVETQYFGPGTRLLVL.

The CDR3 loop is CASSVAGQTGNTIYF. The CDR3 nucleotides read TGTGCCAGCAGCGTAGCCGGACAGACCGGAAACACCATATATTTT. The rearrangement joins TRBV9 to TRBJ1-3; perhaps TRBD1 as D (6 bases). Germline values: CDR1 SGDLS, CDR2 YYNGEE. The CDR3 spans 15 residues. V lost 0 bases, J lost 4 bases, and 11 bases lay in between.

V gene TRBV5-1 combines with J gene TRBJ2-7; no clear D gene. Germline-derived CDR1 and CDR2 are SGHRS and YFSETQ. Trimming cost V 0 bases and J 0 bases, with 7 bases left between them. This CDR3 is 14 amino acids long. The CDR3 DNA follows: TGCGCCAGCAGCTTGGCCTGGCCCTCCTACGAGCAGTACTTC. This translates into CASSLAWPSYEQYF. Full variable domain (remainder filled in from reference TRBV5-1 and TRBJ2-7): KAGVTQTPRYLIKTRGQQVTLSCSPISGHRSVSWYQQTPGQGLQFLFEYFSETQRNKGNFPGRFSGRQFSNSRSEMNVSTLELGDSALYLCASSLAWPSYEQYFGPGTRLTVT.

This rearrangement joins TRBV3-1 (or the pseudogene TRBV3-2) to TRBJ2-3, with 10 bases fitting TRBD2. The CDR3 loop spans 16 amino acids. CDR1 is LGHDT, CDR2 YNNKEL, per germline (reference sequence). Trimming cost V 4 bases and J 4 bases; bases outside gene matches: 8. The CDR3 loop is CASSPSGRAAADTQYF. The CDR3 DNA sequence: TGTGCCAGCAGCCCGAGCGGGAGGGCCGCGGCAGATACGCAGTATTTT.

The V call is TRBV19, the J call TRBJ1-5, with a weak D call TRBD1 (5 bases). Germline CDR1 LNHDA, CDR2 SQIVND (reference sequence). This CDR3 comprises 16 residues. Trimming shortened V by 3 bases and J by 11 bases, and 23 bases separated the two germline ends. The CDR3, as DNA: TGTGCCAGTAGTATTAATGGGGCAGCGTGGGATCGGGCCCAGCATTTT. This codes for CASSINGAAWDRAQHF.

The chain is built from TRBV19 and TRBJ1-3, with no clear D. The CDR3 has 12 residues. V lost 3 bases and J lost 9, with 9 bases in between. Germline lookup yields CDR1 LNHDA and CDR2 SQIVND (reference sequence). The CDR3 nucleotides are TGTGCCAGTAGTATCCCTCGGAGCACCATATATTTT. Amino acid sequence: CASSIPRSTIYF.

This sequence joins TRBV29-1 and TRBJ1-2; a possible D gene is TRBD1 (5 bases). Germline V lookup: CDR1 SQVTM, CDR2 ANQGSEA. Trimming removed 7 bases at V and 2 bases at J, with 23 bases between. The length of the CDR3 is 16 residues. The CDR3 nucleotides read TGCAGCGCGAGGGGATTAGAAGAGAAAAGAAACTATGGCTACACCTTC. It is translated as CSARGLEEKRNYGYTF.

This clone was observed a few times. The J gene is TRBJ2-1, the V gene TRBV14; TRBD1 matches 11 bases. This CDR3 comprises 15 residues. Germline loops: CDR1 SGHDN, CDR2 FVKESK. V was pared by 4 bases and J by 4 bases, with 3 bases of the junction left unmatched. The CDR3 nucleotides are TGTGCCAGCAGCCGAGGGACAGGGGGTTACAATGAGCAGTTCTTC. This encodes CASSRGTGGYNEQFF.

The chain joins TRBV2 to TRBJ2-7; D perhaps matches TRBD1 (5 bases). CDR3 length: 14 residues. V shed 4 bases and J shed 0 bases, with 10 bases lying between them. Looked up from germline, CDR1 is SNHLY and CDR2 is FYNNEI. Written as DNA, the CDR3 is TGTGCCAGCAGTGTCAGGGCAAGCTCCTACGAGCAGTACTTC. Protein sequence: CASSVRASSYEQYF.

The chain has TRBV6-4 and TRBJ2-6; D gene uncertain. V lost 4 bases and J 0 bases, leaving 7 bases between the germline ends. Germline V lookup: CDR1 MRHNA, CDR2 SNTAGT. This CDR3 region has 15 residues. The CDR3 DNA follows: TGTGCCAGCAGTGTTGGGCACTCTGGGGCCAACGTCCTGACTTTC. Amino acid sequence: CASSVGHSGANVLTF.

V is TRBV10-1 and J is TRBJ2-1; D is perhaps TRBD1 (6 bases). There are 15 residues in the CDR3. The V and J ends lost 3 bases and 4 bases respectively, with 13 bases between them. The germline gives CDR1 WNHNN, CDR2 SYGVQD (reference sequence). Here the CDR3 DNA reads TGCGCCAGCAGTGACGGACAGTTACTATACAATGAGCAGTTCTTC. Translation gives CASSDGQLLYNEQFF.

The rearrangement links TRBV2 to TRBJ1-4; 8 nucleotides align to TRBD1. CDR1 and CDR2 from the germline V gene are SNHLY and FYNNEI. The CDR3 has 15 amino acids. Germline trimming cut 1 base from V and 8 bases from J; bases unmatched to any gene: 6. The CDR3 coding sequence is TGTGCCAGCAGTGAAGGCCTCAGGGGGCCGGAAAAACTGTTTTTT. It codes for CASSEGLRGPEKLFF.

The V and J genes are TRBV29-1 and TRBJ1-5, with TRBD1 identical over 7 bases. Trimming cost V 4 bases and J 3 bases; bases outside gene matches: 3. The CDR3 runs to 13 residues. Germline values: CDR1 SQVTM, CDR2 ANQGSEA. The CDR3 sequence: CSVGQGYNQPQHF. The CDR3 DNA follows: TGCAGCGTTGGACAGGGCTACAATCAGCCCCAGCATTTT.

CDR3 DNA: TGTGCCAGCAGCCAAGCCTACGGGACAGCCGGCGAGCAGTACTTC. Amino acid sequence: CASSQAYGTAGEQYF. This chain joins TRBV3-1 (or the pseudogene TRBV3-2) and TRBJ2-7, with 7 bases matching TRBD1. The CDR3 is 15 amino acids. The J segment lost 6 bases and the V segment lost 1 base, leaving 9 bases of the junction unmatched. The germline V gene encodes CDR1 LGHDT and CDR2 YNNKEL (reference sequence).

The rearrangement uses TRBV10-3 and TRBJ1-1; no firm D call. Germline CDR1 is ENHRY and CDR2 is SYGVKD. V lost 2 bases, J lost 3 bases, and 7 bases lay in between. The CDR3 extends over 13 amino acids. In nucleotides, the CDR3 is TGTGCCATCAGTGAGGGTGTAGACACTGAAGCTTTCTTT. Amino acid sequence: CAISEGVDTEAFF.

This clone was detected once. The CDR3 DNA sequence: TGTGCCAGCAGTTACTCAGCGGGGCCGGGTGAAAAACTGTTTTTT. It specifies CASSYSAGPGEKLFF. The chain carries TRBV6-5 and TRBJ1-4; D perhaps matches TRBD1 (5 bases). V dropped 0 bases and J dropped 7 bases, with 12 bases sitting between them. CDR1 is MNHEY, CDR2 SVGAGI, per germline. The CDR3 contains 15 residues.

The chain uses TRBV6-5 and TRBJ1-2; D unclear. V dropped 3 bases and J dropped 6 bases, with 14 bases sitting between them. In germline, CDR1 is MNHEY, CDR2 SVGAGI. The CDR3 spans 14 residues. This chain's CDR3 is CASSYSYRKNGYTF. CDR3 coding DNA: TGTGCCAGCAGTTATTCCTACAGAAAAAATGGCTACACCTTC.